Described below is a single TCR beta chain sequence and its context. Antigen unknown. The sample comes from a study of shared clonotypes between healthy human individuals. Study findings and constraints: The study found lower generation probabilities in non-shared clonotypes than in those shared by all four donors. Despite large depth, rarefaction showed incomplete sorted-subset sequencing.

The naive CD8 fraction comprised CD45RO-negative cells positively selected for CCR7 and excluded terminally differentiated effector memory CD45RA+ cells. The repertoire was sequenced with immunoSEQ multiplex PCR; TCRdb's copy has only in-frame clones and lacks some. The table lists approximately 740,000 clones, around 93% of them singletons. The CDR3 has 20 amino acids. Germline V gene sequence: CDR1 SGDLS, CDR2 YYNGEE. The junction had 13 bases not matched to a gene; V was cut back by 0 bases and J by 3 bases. This TCR was sampled from a man aged 25 to 40 in good health. The specimen was naive CD8+ T cells sorted from blood. The rearrangement joins TRBV9 to TRBJ2-2, with 11 bases aligning to TRBD2. The CDR3 protein is CASSVESIGLAGFHTGELFF. The CDR3, as DNA: TGTGCCAGCAGCGTAGAATCTATTGGACTAGCGGGTTTTCACACCGGGGAGCTGTTTTTT.